The 16 T cell receptor beta chains below were found in one sample sequenced in a study of T cell changes during pregnancy in multiple sclerosis. Measured with immunoSEQ multiplex PCR; TCRdb has only the in-frame clones, and not every one. The sample yields about 120,000 clones, approximately 93% seen once. This specimen was peripheral blood, taken before pregnancy. The origin of the receptors is a female donor with multiple sclerosis, enrolled in a pregnancy study.

The V call is TRBV5-6, the J call TRBJ1-1; possibly TRBD1 for D (6 bases). The CDR3 loop spans 15 amino acids. Germline V gene sequence: CDR1 SGHDT, CDR2 YYEEEE. Trimming shortened V by 6 bases and J by 1 base, and 16 bases separated the two germline ends. The CDR3 DNA follows: TGTGCCAGCACCTGGGAGACAGGATGGAACACTGAAGCTTTCTTT. It encodes CASTWETGWNTEAFF. Together with reference TRBV5-6 and TRBJ1-1, the CDR3 gives the full variable domain: DAGVTQSPTHLIKTRGQQVTLRCSPKSGHDTVSWYQQALGQGPQFIFQYYEEEERQRGNFPDRFSGHQFPNYSSELNVNALLLGDSALYLCASTWETGWNTEAFFGQGTRLTVV.

This chain joins TRBV7-8 and TRBJ2-2; 7 bases agree with TRBD2. The J segment lost 2 bases and the V segment lost 3 bases, leaving 12 bases of the junction unmatched. Per germline, CDR1 SGHVS and CDR2 FQNEAQ. The CDR3 loop spans 18 amino acids. CDR3 bases: TGTGCCAGCAGCTTGGTGGTGTGGGGAGGGATAAACACCGGGGAGCTGTTTTTT. Translating it yields CASSLVVWGGINTGELFF. Full variable domain (missing parts from reference TRBV7-8 and TRBJ2-2): GAGVSQSPRYKVAKRGQDVALRCDPISGHVSLFWYQQALGQGPEFLTYFQNEAQLDKSGLPSDRFFAERPEGSVSTLKIQRTQQEDSAVYLCASSLVVWGGINTGELFFGEGSRLTVL.

This clone was observed a few times. CDR3 residues: CASSEYQPTSGKYEQYF. DNA of the CDR3: TGTGCCAGCAGTGAATATCAGCCGACTAGCGGGAAATACGAGCAGTACTTC. The genes are TRBV25-1 and TRBJ2-7; 11 bases agree with TRBD2. V was clipped by 0 bases and J by 4 bases; unmatched bases: 8. The CDR3 totals 17 residues. Germline V gives CDR1 MGHDK, CDR2 SYGVNS.

V gene TRBV28 combines with J gene TRBJ1-1; D not certain. The CDR3 is made up of 13 amino acids. Germline lookup yields CDR1 MDHEN and CDR2 SYDVKM. V lost 2 bases to trimming and J lost 1 base, with 5 bases between them. The CDR3 is CASSLPWNTEAFF. The CDR3 DNA reads as TGTGCCAGCAGTTTACCGTGGAACACTGAAGCTTTCTTT.

The J gene is TRBJ2-7, the V gene TRBV27; 9 nucleotides agree with TRBD2. Trimming at V came to 7 bases and at J to 6 bases, leaving 16 bases not matched to a gene. In germline, CDR1 is MNHEY, CDR2 SMNVEV (reference sequence). The CDR3 is made up of 16 amino acids. CDR3: CASTKPGLAPSFEQYF. The CDR3 coding sequence is TGTGCCAGCACCAAACCGGGACTAGCCCCATCATTCGAGCAGTACTTC.

The chain links TRBV9 to TRBJ1-2; D might be TRBD1 (5 bases). V lost 0 bases and J 2 bases, leaving 8 bases between the germline ends. The V gene's germline CDR1 is SGDLS and CDR2 YYNGEE. This CDR3 spans 14 amino acids. CDR3 sequence reads: CASSVGAGNYGYTF. CDR3 coding DNA: TGTGCCAGCAGCGTAGGAGCAGGGAACTATGGCTACACCTTC.

The V gene is TRBV19, the J gene TRBJ2-5; the D gene is possibly TRBD2 (6 bases). The CDR3 is made up of 13 amino acids. Germline V gene sequence: CDR1 LNHDA, CDR2 SQIVND (reference sequence). Deletions cut 3 bases from V and 6 bases from J, with 11 bases between. CDR3 nucleotide sequence: TGTGCCAGTAGTATGACGGGGACTCAGACCCAGTACTTC. Translating gives CASSMTGTQTQYF.

The genes are TRBV10-3 and TRBJ2-7; 9 bases match TRBD1. CDR1 and CDR2 (germline): ENHRY, SYGVKD. The CDR3 is 15 amino acids. V was clipped by 2 bases and J by 2 bases; unmatched bases: 4. The CDR3 is CAISEMGQGPYEQYF. The CDR3 bases are TGTGCCATCAGTGAGATGGGACAGGGCCCCTACGAGCAGTACTTC.

V is TRBV5-1 and J is TRBJ2-7, with a possible D match to TRBD2 (6 bases). CDR3 length: 15 amino acids. Germline CDR1 SGHRS, CDR2 YFSETQ. Deletions cut 0 bases from V and 9 bases from J, with 19 bases between. The CDR3 coding sequence is TGCGCCAGCAGCTTGGATCCCCTCAGGACTACGGCGCAGTACTTC. The encoded protein is CASSLDPLRTTAQYF.

This clone was found a few times. The chain links TRBV9 to TRBJ2-3; D may be TRBD1 (6 bases). Trimming removed 4 bases at V and 2 bases at J, with 14 bases between. This CDR3 spans 15 amino acids. Germline-derived CDR1 and CDR2 are SGDLS and YYNGEE. The CDR3 DNA is TGTGCCAGCAGCCTAGGACAGATTTACACAGATACGCAGTATTTT. This sequence encodes CASSLGQIYTDTQYF.

This sequence joins TRBV28 and TRBJ2-3; TRBD1 agrees at 8 bases. The V gene end was trimmed by 3 bases and the J gene end by 5 bases; junction bases not matched to a gene: 4. This CDR3 is 14 amino acids long. The germline V gene encodes CDR1 MDHEN and CDR2 SYDVKM. The DNA of the CDR3 is TGTGCCAGCAGTTTCACAGGGGGGAGAGATACGCAGTATTTT. Translation: CASSFTGGRDTQYF. The variable domain in full, with the rest retrieved from reference TRBV28 and TRBJ2-3, is DVKVTQSSRYLVKRTGEKVFLECVQDMDHENMFWYRQDPGLGLRLIYFSYDVKMKEKGDIPEGYSVSREKKERFSLILESASTNQTSMYLCASSFTGGRDTQYFGPGTRLTVL.

The rearrangement joins TRBV19 to TRBJ1-1; D may be TRBD1 (6 bases). This CDR3 region has 15 residues. Germline lookup yields CDR1 LNHDA and CDR2 SQIVND (reference sequence). V was shortened by 4 bases and J by 4 bases, with 16 bases between the two germline ends. CDR3 sequence reads: CASSNLGGQVTEAFF. The CDR3 nucleotides read TGTGCCAGTAGTAATCTCGGGGGGCAGGTCACTGAAGCTTTCTTT.

The chain employs TRBV29-1 and TRBJ2-1, with 13 bases fitting TRBD2. The CDR3 spans 18 residues. Germline CDR1 is SQVTM and CDR2 is ANQGSEA. Trimming cost V 4 bases and J 10 bases; bases outside gene matches: 19. CDR3 in DNA: TGCAGCGTTGTCCCCCTCAAACTACTAGCGGGAGGGCAAAGGGAGCAGTTCTTC. Translating it yields CSVVPLKLLAGGQREQFF.

CDR3 in amino acids: CASSEGLAGDSYNEQFF. The CDR3, as DNA: TGTGCCAGCAGTGAGGGACTAGCGGGGGACTCCTACAATGAGCAGTTCTTC. This chain connects TRBV25-1 to TRBJ2-1; the match to TRBD2 covers 14 bases. Losses at the gene ends were 3 bases for V and 0 bases for J; bases not matched to a gene: 1. This CDR3 region has 17 residues. Germline lookup yields CDR1 MGHDK and CDR2 SYGVNS.

This clone has only one observation. The chain links TRBV4-1 to TRBJ1-6, with a tentative D call TRBD1 (5 bases). Trimming took off 4 bases at V and 4 bases at J, with 11 bases between the two ends. The CDR3 has 15 amino acids. The germline V gene encodes CDR1 MGHRA and CDR2 YSYEKL. The CDR3 loop reads CASSPDISYNSPLHF. For the CDR3, the DNA is TGCGCCAGCAGCCCGGACATCTCGTATAATTCACCCCTCCACTTT.

The rearrangement links TRBV5-6 to TRBJ2-3; 7 bases line up with TRBD2. J gave up 8 bases and V 5 bases, and 5 bases lay outside the gene matches. The CDR3 extends over 12 amino acids. The germline V gene encodes CDR1 SGHDT and CDR2 YYEEEE. CDR3 in amino acids: CASSTSEPTQYF. In nucleotides, the CDR3 is TGTGCCAGCAGTACTAGCGAGCCTACGCAGTATTTT.